This record looks at one T cell receptor beta chain sequence and its context. Germline values: CDR1 SGHRS, CDR2 YFSETQ. V was clipped by 2 bases and J by 1 base, with 15 bases between them. The CDR3 runs 16 residues. One entry per CDR3 protein, called by TCRdb with MiXCR from the RT-PCR reads. This sample has about 570,000 distinct CDR3 sequences, with roughly 12% found just once. This specimen belongs to a study of response to subunit inactivated influenza vaccine. The same sample was also studied in work on T cells expressing NK-cell markers. That work states: TCR beta cDNA was generated via 5'RACE template switching incorporating UMIs. As a fraction of CD8+ T cells, dominant NKG2C+ clonotypes reached roughly 1.0-7.5% in roughly 6 donors.

This chain uses TRBV5-1 with TRBJ1-1; D remains ambiguous. This specimen was PBMCs from blood, taken on the day of vaccination. The sequence derives from a man in his fifties who received an inactivated influenza vaccine. This CDR3 is CASSLPSNSANTEAFF. In DNA form, the CDR3 reads TGCGCCAGCAGCTTACCATCGAACTCAGCGAACACTGAAGCTTTCTTT.